The present T cell receptor (beta chain) was sequenced within a study of Ad26.COV2.S vaccination and SARS-CoV-2 variants. The overall study: Ad26.COV2.S shots went into the muscle once or twice, 56 days apart.

Germline CDR1 and CDR2: SEHNR and FQNEAQ (reference sequence). The CDR3 runs to 15 residues. Trimming shortened V by 5 bases and J by 2 bases, and 15 bases separated the two germline ends. TCRdb's copy holds only in-frame clones and misses some; the assay was immunoSEQ multiplex PCR. The sample has roughly 400,000 clones; around 89% are singletons. Documented treatment: about 20 received Ad26.COV2.S at low or high dose, single or two shots; 5 received placebo; per-sample allocation not given. Day 63 after the first injection of vaccine or placebo was the sampling time. This person who donated was an adult of 18-55 years in Boston.

This receptor was identified in a person aged 18-60 years who received the Ad26.COV2.S COVID-19 vaccine or a placebo. The sequencing used peripheral blood, collected in a trial of Ad26.COV2.S vaccine versus placebo. The chain links TRBV7-9 to TRBJ1-2, with a weak D call TRBD1 (6 bases). The CDR3 reads CASSQRTVVNYGYTF. CDR3 DNA: TGTGCCAGCAGCCAAAGGACAGTTGTAAACTATGGCTACACCTTC.